This T cell receptor beta chain comes out of a study of OX40 agonist ivuxolimab in advanced cancers. The study, taken as a whole, reports: Among the least clonally expanded were partial responders at 0.1-3.0 mg/kg.

The repertoire was sequenced with immunoSEQ multiplex PCR; TCRdb's copy has only in-frame clones and lacks some. Among some 100,000 clones listed, 90% were seen once. Any history of autoimmune disease or systemic immunosuppression disqualified patients. Researchers took blood at baseline, on cycle 4 day 1, and on cycle 7 day 1. As for this clone: Its antigen is not identified.

The V gene's germline CDR1 is SGHVS and CDR2 FQNEAQ. With 1 base clipped from V and 6 bases from J, the junction kept 22 bases outside the gene matches. The CDR3 has 21 amino acids. This specimen was CD4+ or CD8+ T cells sorted from blood, taken in a trial of the OX40 agonist ivuxolimab. The TCR originated in an adult with an advanced solid tumor such as melanoma, head and neck, liver or kidney cancer. The chain couples TRBV7-8 to TRBJ2-1, with 9 positions matching TRBD2. In DNA, the CDR3 is TGTGCCAGCAGCTTAGTCTCGGTTAATAAGCTTTTAGCGGGAGACCCCAATGAGCAGTTCTTC. Translated: CASSLVSVNKLLAGDPNEQFF.